This T cell receptor beta chain came from a study of T cells after yellow fever vaccination (dated by TCRdb to about 2019). For the study in its entirety: The SMART-Seq v4 Ultra Low Input RNA kit was used to prepare libraries from fractions with low cell numbers. To follow T-cell clones before and after primary and booster YFV17D yellow fever vaccination, bulk TCR alpha and beta repertoires were sequenced over time. Two healthy male donors, one aged 18 to 30 and one aged 30 to 40 years, were included in the cohort. Blood was collected at multiple timepoints before and after primary and secondary immunization, and bulk PBMC replicates and cell subsets were isolated.

This clonotype was counted a few times. No antigen is known for it. No much larger clone exists at a distance of one base, and base qualities are not known. V loses 2 bases of germline sequence and J loses 1 base, and the interval between the two ends is 14 bases. Including the terminal cysteine and phenylalanine, the CDR3 comprises 17 residues. Left in the record is the CDR3 DNA by itself, 51 bases read in frame from the first base. From a lookup of the germline V gene, CDR1 and CDR2 are LGHNT and FRNRAP. Interpreted using the paper, the treatment or condition label stands for: live attenuated yellow fever vaccine strain. At every blood-draw timepoint, two biological replicates of bulk PBMCs were collected. A standard Ficoll-Paque protocol was used to isolate PBMCs from peripheral blood. TriZol was used to extract RNA from bulk PBMCs, from CD4 and CD8 fractions, and from dextramer-positive and dextramer-negative fractions.

Sequenced on an Illumina NovaSeq 6000. TCR cDNA was synthesized by 5'RACE template switching, through which a universal primer site and unique molecular identifiers were introduced. Priming for cDNA synthesis came from both the TCR alpha and TCR beta constant segments. Library amplification used two PCR steps, and the second PCR step added sample barcodes and sequencing adapters. Sequencing of libraries was performed on Illumina HiSeq 2500 (2x100 bp) or NovaSeq (2x150 bp). In the source study's methods: MIGEC handled demultiplexing of reads and collapsing into UMI consensus sequences, while MiXCR performed V(D)J alignment. Using edgeR on replicate PBMC samples, clonotypes were called vaccine-responding if FDR was below 0.01 and the log2 fold change was above 5 up to day 15. Each bulk clonotype was labeled CD4 or CD8 based on which sequenced repertoire, CD4 or CD8, contained the clonotype at higher abundance. The raw public reads went through TCRdb reprocessing: fastp at Q25, MiXCR clone calling, in-frame beta chains kept. A single entry per CDR3 protein holds the most common genes and DNA from its merged rows. TCRdb, rather than the study authors, made the V and J calls. This sample gives fewer than 350,000 distinct CDR3 sequences in total; roughly 3.5% of them show up just once. In total, the top ten clones hold 23% of the sample.

What the research found in general, with its limitations: Computational filtering was needed because FACS-sorted repertoires could contain abundant contaminating clonotypes from the bulk population. Only a couple of donors were included in the study, so the extent to which the findings can be generalized is limited. A small share of clonotypes was detected in both CD4 and CD8 compartments, with the overlap likely arising from convergent recombination. Compared with the primary T-cell response, the secondary T-cell response was faster but weaker, reaching its peak on day 5 rather than on day 15. Most clones expanded after primary vaccination were re-detected after the booster (96% of CD4 and about nine tenths of CD8), suggesting broad memory maintenance.

The chain couples TRBV12-5 to TRBJ2-2, with TRBD2 tentatively as D gene (6 bases match). This sample comprised PBMCs, obtained on the day of the yellow fever booster vaccination. This clonotype originated in a man younger than 35 who received the YFV17D yellow fever vaccine. The DNA sequence is given as TGTGCTAGTGGTTTGAAGCCGGGAGCACAGAACACCGGGGAGCTGTTTTTT. The translation is CASGLKPGAQNTGELFF.